What follows are 17 T cell receptor beta chains derived from one specimen sequenced in a study of OX40 agonist ivuxolimab in advanced cancers. This table comes from immunoSEQ multiplex PCR, and its TCRdb copy is limited to in-frame clones, with some not included. The data show 37,000 or so clones, around four fifths seen once. The material was CD4+ or CD8+ T cells sorted from blood, obtained in a trial of the OX40 agonist ivuxolimab. These receptors were obtained from an adult with an advanced solid tumor such as melanoma, head and neck, liver or kidney cancer.

The V gene is TRBV4-1, the J gene TRBJ1-4, with D tentatively TRBD1 (5 bases). This CDR3 is built from 15 residues. Germline V gives CDR1 MGHRA, CDR2 YSYEKL. With 0 bases removed from V and 4 bases from J, the gap between germline ends came to 9 bases. The CDR3 coding sequence is TGCGCCAGCAGCCAAGACAGGGCCTTTAATGAAAAACTGTTTTTT. Residues: CASSQDRAFNEKLFF.

This chain joins TRBV14 and TRBJ2-5; D remains unclear. There are 17 residues in the CDR3. Germline V lookup: CDR1 SGHDN, CDR2 FVKESK. Trimming stripped 0 bases from V and 4 bases from J, with 18 bases between. The CDR3, as DNA: TGTGCCAGCAGCCAAGATTGGCGGCAGACCCCTCCAGAGACCCAGTACTTC. Protein sequence: CASSQDWRQTPPETQYF.

The chain uses TRBV29-1 and TRBJ2-5, with D possibly being TRBD2 (6 bases). The J call may be incorrect, as the DNA end agrees better with TRBJ2-7. The germline V gene has CDR1 SQVTM and CDR2 ANQGSEA. The CDR3 is 14 amino acids. In DNA, the CDR3 is TGCAGCGTTGAAGAGACTAGGAGCTCCTACGAGCAGTACTTC. This gives the protein CSVEETRSSYEQYF.

This chain connects TRBV28 to TRBJ1-1; perhaps TRBD1 as D (6 bases). CDR3 length: 14 residues. The germline V gene has CDR1 MDHEN and CDR2 SYDVKM. The V end lost 6 bases, the J end lost 0 bases, and 11 bases lay between the germline ends. CDR3 residues: CASRQGLMNTEAFF. DNA for the CDR3: TGTGCCAGCAGGCAGGGGTTAATGAACACTGAAGCTTTCTTT.

The J gene is TRBJ2-7, the V gene TRBV29-1; 7 nucleotides line up with TRBD1. Germline values: CDR1 SQVTM, CDR2 ANQGSEA. V was pared by 7 bases and J by 4 bases, with 4 bases of the junction left unmatched. The CDR3 is 11 residues long. Written as DNA, the CDR3 is TGCAGCGGGGGACAGACGTACGAGCAGTACTTC. Protein sequence: CSGGQTYEQYF.

This chain connects TRBV5-1 to TRBJ2-5, with a possible D match to TRBD2 (5 bases). Germline CDR1 and CDR2: SGHRS and YFSETQ. V shed 1 base and J shed 5 bases, with 9 bases lying between them. The CDR3 is 13 residues long. CDR3: CASSLRGDETQYF. The CDR3 DNA sequence: TGCGCCAGCAGCTTGCGGGGTGATGAGACCCAGTACTTC.

This clone was observed once. This chain's CDR3 is CASSLTGDHEQYF. The CDR3, as DNA: TGTGCCAGCAGCTTGACAGGGGATCACGAGCAGTACTTC. The gene calls are TRBV7-3 and TRBJ2-5, with 8 bases matching TRBD1. The J call is uncertain, as TRBJ2-7 better fits the DNA end. This CDR3 region has 13 residues. CDR1 SGHTA and CDR2 FQGTGA come from the germline V gene.

This chain joins TRBV5-1 and TRBJ2-5; 11 bases agree with TRBD2. The CDR3 is made up of 16 amino acids. Per the germline V gene, CDR1 is SGHRS and CDR2 is YFSETQ. Germline trimming cut 8 bases from V and 5 bases from J; bases unmatched to any gene: 14. The CDR3 region is CARFPPIAGGRETQYF. CDR3 DNA sequence: TGCGCCAGATTCCCTCCTATAGCGGGGGGGCGGGAGACCCAGTACTTC.

This clone was seen a single time. V usage is TRBV27 and J usage is TRBJ2-2; D uncertain. The germline gives CDR1 MNHEY, CDR2 SMNVEV (reference sequence). CDR3 length equals 15 residues. Trimming took 4 bases from V and 6 from J, leaving 15 bases between them. CDR3 DNA sequence: TGTGCCAGCAGTTCCCTCGGTTCTGTCGCCGGGGAGCTGTTTTTT. Translated, it gives CASSSLGSVAGELFF.

The chain uses TRBV6-6 and TRBJ1-4; a weak D match, TRBD1 (5 bases). CDR1 is MNHNY and CDR2 is SVGAGI in the germline V gene (reference sequence). V dropped 5 bases and J dropped 8 bases, with 21 bases sitting between them. CDR3 length equals 16 residues. The CDR3 sequence: CASSPSKGTPAEKLFF. CDR3 bases: TGTGCCAGCAGTCCAAGTAAAGGGACTCCAGCGGAAAAACTGTTTTTT.

The chain has TRBV7-2 and TRBJ2-5; 8 nucleotides line up with TRBD2. Germline CDR1 is SGHTA and CDR2 is FQGNSA. The V segment lost 2 bases and the J segment 3 bases; nucleotides outside the gene matches: 11. The CDR3 runs to 17 residues. CDR3 DNA: TGTGCCAGCAGCTTATCGATTAGCGGGGTCTTCGAAGAGACCCAGTACTTC. Protein sequence: CASSLSISGVFEETQYF.

V is TRBV6-6 and J is TRBJ1-1; D is undetermined. This CDR3 spans 14 amino acids. V was shortened by 0 bases and J by 1 base, with 6 bases between the two germline ends. Germline CDR1 and CDR2: MNHNY and SVGAGI (reference sequence). The CDR3 loop is CASSYSSANTEAFF. For the CDR3, the DNA is TGTGCCAGCAGTTACTCGAGTGCGAACACTGAAGCTTTCTTT.

This clone was counted a single time. The chain recombines TRBV5-1 with TRBJ2-1, with 11 bases matching TRBD2. V was pared by 0 bases and J by 9 bases, with 5 bases of the junction left unmatched. The CDR3 sequence is 15 residues long. The germline gives CDR1 SGHRS, CDR2 YFSETQ. The CDR3 here is CASSLVGTSGTEQFF. As DNA, the CDR3 is TGCGCCAGCAGCTTGGTCGGGACTAGCGGAACTGAGCAGTTCTTC.

This chain uses TRBV5-1 with TRBJ1-2; no reliable D call. The length of the CDR3 is 13 residues. Germline loops: CDR1 SGHRS, CDR2 YFSETQ. Trimming removed 0 bases at V and 4 bases at J, with 7 bases between. CDR3 sequence: CASSLGGSYGYTF. The DNA of the CDR3 is TGCGCCAGCAGCTTGGGGGGATCCTATGGCTACACCTTC. The full variable domain, in which reference TRBV5-1 and TRBJ1-2 provide the parts outside the CDR3, is KAGVTQTPRYLIKTRGQQVTLSCSPISGHRSVSWYQQTPGQGLQFLFEYFSETQRNKGNFPGRFSGRQFSNSRSEMNVSTLELGDSALYLCASSLGGSYGYTFGSGTRLTVV.

The chain recombines TRBV6-1 with TRBJ2-7, with TRBD1 matching over 7 bases. This CDR3 spans 14 amino acids. V trimming: 5 bases; J trimming: 3 bases; junction bases outside the gene matches: 7. In germline, CDR1 is MNHNS, CDR2 SASEGT. The CDR3 is CASSSRDSVYEQYF. The CDR3 bases are TGTGCCAGCAGTAGCCGGGACAGTGTCTACGAGCAGTACTTC.

In DNA form, the CDR3 reads TGTGCCAGCAGCAGCACAGGAGTCTACAATGAGCAGTTCTTC. Its translation is CASSSTGVYNEQFF. J is TRBJ2-1 and V is TRBV7-9, with D perhaps matching TRBD1 (5 bases). Germline CDR1 and CDR2: SEHNR and FQNEAQ (reference sequence). The CDR3 covers 14 residues. Trimming took 5 bases from V and 3 from J, leaving 11 bases between them.

This clone was picked up one time. The gene calls are TRBV4-1 and TRBJ2-7; TRBD2 agrees at 11 bases. V trimming: 1 base; J trimming: 3 bases; junction bases outside the gene matches: 11. Germline V gives CDR1 MGHRA, CDR2 YSYEKL. CDR3 size: 18 residues. The CDR3 reads CASSQVRLTSGSSYEQYF. The CDR3 DNA reads TGCGCCAGCAGCCAAGTTAGACTTACTAGCGGGAGTAGCTACGAGCAGTACTTC.